A selection of T cell receptor beta chains follows, all from one sample in a study of shared clonotypes between healthy human individuals. TCRdb's table, derived via immunoSEQ multiplex PCR, lists solely in-frame clones and lacks some. The table lists roughly 2.2 million clones, just under 95% of them singletons. Specimen: naive CD4+ T cells from PBMCs. Every receptor here comes from a man in his late teens or twenties in good health. Some clones in this sample may be carry-over from other donors' samples. Both conserved end residues are part of each CDR3. A D gene is named only where the DNA matches it firmly. Some rows have no size entry. The others give once, few or many, or a class for an expanded clone.

v_call,clone_size,d_call,j_call,cdr3_nt,cdr3_aa
TRBV5-4,NA,TRBD1,TRBJ1-2,TGTGCCAGCAGCAGGGGACAGGCGTATAACTATGGCTACACCTTC,CASSRGQAYNYGYTF
TRBV5-4,NA,TRBD1,TRBJ2-4,TGTGCCAGCAGCGTAGACAGGGGATCCAACATTCAGTACTTC,CASSVDRGSNIQYF
TRBV7-2,NA,TRBD2,TRBJ2-2,TGTGCCAGCAGTCCGAGGACTAGCGGGAGCGCGGGCGGGGAGCTGTTTTTT,CASSPRTSGSAGGELFF
TRBV7-2,NA,NA,TRBJ1-3,TGTGCCAGCAGCTCCGGGTCCACTGGAAACACCATATATTTT,CASSSGSTGNTIYF
TRBV5-4,once,NA,TRBJ2-5,TGTGCCAGCAGTTCTGGGGGGGCTCCGGGGGAGACCCAGTACTTC,CASSSGGAPGETQYF
TRBV10-3,NA,NA,TRBJ1-2,TGTGCCATCAGTGTCTTTCGGACGGACTCCTATGGCTACACCTTC,CAISVFRTDSYGYTF
TRBV21-1,NA,NA,TRBJ2-2,TGTGCCAGCAGCATCCCAAGGGACAGGGCCGGGGAGCTGTTTTTT,CASSIPRDRAGELFF
TRBV28,NA,NA,TRBJ1-4,TGTGCCAGCAGTTCCCCCACCACAACTAATGAAAAACTGTTTTTT,CASSSPTTTNEKLFF
TRBV18,NA,NA,TRBJ2-7,TGTGCCAGCTCACCACGGGCTGGACTTTCCGCTTACGAGCAGTACTTC,CASSPRAGLSAYEQYF
TRBV5-1,NA,NA,TRBJ2-3,TGCGCCAGCAGCCCGACCGGGACCGAGAGCACAGATACGCAGTATTTT,CASSPTGTESTDTQYF
TRBV30,once,NA,TRBJ2-7,TGTGCCTGGAGTGTACAACGGGACAACGAGCAGTACTTC,CAWSVQRDNEQYF
TRBV9,once,NA,TRBJ2-7,TGTGCCAGCAGCGTAGTTAGCTCCAGCTACGAGCAGTACTTC,CASSVVSSSYEQYF
TRBV7-6,NA,TRBD2,TRBJ2-1,TGTGCCAGCACCACCACTAGCGGGAGAGATAATGAGCAGTTCTTC,CASTTTSGRDNEQFF
TRBV5-1,NA,TRBD2,TRBJ2-3,TGCGCCAGCAGCTTCGGTAGCGGGTCAGATACGCAGTATTTT,CASSFGSGSDTQYF
TRBV20-1,NA,NA,TRBJ1-1,TGCAGTGCCCCTTTCGGGTTTGAAGCTTTCTTT,CSAPFGFEAFF
TRBV7-2,NA,NA,TRBJ1-2,TGTGCCAGCAGAAACCAAAATGATAACAGACACTATGGCTACACCTTC,CASRNQNDNRHYGYTF
TRBV15,NA,NA,TRBJ1-6,TGTGCCACCAGCGCAAGGGACACGACCTATTCACCCCTCCACTTT,CATSARDTTYSPLHF
TRBV5-8,NA,NA,TRBJ1-1,TGTGCCAGCAGCTGGGAGCTTTGGGGCACTGAAGCTTTCTTT,CASSWELWGTEAFF